These 22 T cell receptor beta chains were sequenced from one sample in a study of cytomegalovirus exposure and HLA in healthy donors (dated by TCRdb to 2015 to 2018). To prepare the library, the immunoSEQ multiplex PCR assay was applied. The multiplex PCR relied on a mix of 60 forward primers for TCR Vbeta segments and 13 reverse primers for TCR Jbeta segments. Not all clones reach the TCRdb copy of this immuneACCESS table, which keeps in-frame sequences only. Checked studies attribute under half of the gap to unresolved V genes and leave the rest unexplained. This sample comprises fewer than 200,000 clones, approximately 70% of them detected only once. Together, the top ten hold approximately 5.6% of the sample. Sequencing used PBMCs. Receptors were obtained from a woman aged 18-30 years in good health and CMV-seropositive.

This clone was detected only a few times. The chain combines TRBV4-3 with TRBJ1-5; perhaps TRBD1 as D (5 bases). The V gene lost 1 base and the J gene lost 10 bases, with 11 bases spanning the gap. The CDR3 length is 13 residues. The V gene's germline CDR1 is LGHNA and CDR2 YSLEER. The CDR3 coding sequence is TGCGCCAGCAGCCAAGCCTGGGGGGGACCCCAGCATTTT. This translates into CASSQAWGGPQHF.

The J gene is TRBJ2-7, the V gene TRBV6-4; D not certain. There are 8 residues in the CDR3. The germline CDR1 and CDR2 sequences are MRHNA and SNTAGT. Trimming took off 10 bases at V and 6 bases at J, with 4 bases between the two ends. CDR3 sequence reads: CATSEQYF. The CDR3 coding sequence is TGTGCCACTAGCGAGCAGTACTTC.

The gene calls are TRBV5-5 and TRBJ1-2; TRBD1 aligns across 7 bases. Germline loops: CDR1 SGHKS, CDR2 YYEKEE (reference sequence). This CDR3 has 15 amino acids. Trimming took 2 bases from V and 1 from J; bases not matched to a gene: 5. In DNA form, the CDR3 reads TGTGCCAGCAGCTTACGGCAGGGGGATAACTATGGCTACACCTTC. Protein sequence: CASSLRQGDNYGYTF. The whole variable domain, filled in from reference TRBV5-5 and TRBJ1-2, reads DAGVTQSPTHLIKTRGQQVTLRCSPISGHKSVSWYQQVLGQGPQFIFQYYEKEERGRGNFPDRFSARQFPNYSSELNVNALLLGDSALYLCASSLRQGDNYGYTFGSGTRLTVV.

CDR3 nucleotide sequence: TGTGCCAGTAGTATTAACACCCAGAACACTGAAGCTTTCTTT. The encoded protein is CASSINTQNTEAFF. The chain uses TRBV19 and TRBJ1-1; D is ambiguous. V lost 3 bases, J lost 1 base, and 9 bases lay in between. The CDR3 has 14 residues. CDR1 and CDR2 from the germline V gene are LNHDA and SQIVND (reference sequence).

V gene TRBV28 combines with J gene TRBJ2-7, with 7 bases aligning to TRBD1. Germline V gives CDR1 MDHEN, CDR2 SYDVKM. V shed 5 bases, J shed 4 bases, and the junction held 8 bases outside the gene matches. This CDR3 region has 14 residues. The CDR3 loop is CASSINTGVYEQYF. Written as DNA, the CDR3 is TGTGCCAGCAGTATTAATACAGGGGTGTACGAGCAGTACTTC.

The V and J genes are TRBV6-1 and TRBJ1-2; 7 positions match TRBD1. V was pared by 1 base and J by 3 bases, with 5 bases of the junction left unmatched. This CDR3 is 15 amino acids long. The germline CDR1 and CDR2 sequences are MNHNS and SASEGT. The CDR3, as DNA: TGTGCCAGCAGTGAAGACGACAGGGCAGACTATGGCTACACCTTC. Amino acid sequence: CASSEDDRADYGYTF.

The V call is TRBV5-4, the J call TRBJ2-7, with 8 bases fitting TRBD2. Germline-derived CDR1 and CDR2 are SGHNT and YYREEE (reference sequence). After removal of 0 bases from V and 3 bases from J, the junction contained 5 bases not matched to a gene. The length of the CDR3 is 15 residues. As DNA, the CDR3 is TGTGCCAGCAGCTTGGAAAGCGGGGGCAACTACGAGCAGTACTTC. It is translated as CASSLESGGNYEQYF. Using reference TRBV5-4 and TRBJ2-7 for the parts outside the CDR3, the full variable domain is ETGVTQSPTHLIKTRGQQVTLRCSSQSGHNTVSWYQQALGQGPQFIFQYYREEENGRGNFPPRFSGLQFPNYSSELNVNALELDDSALYLCASSLESGGNYEQYFGPGTRLTVT.

The chain combines TRBV5-4 with TRBJ2-7, with a tentative D call TRBD1 (5 bases). Germline CDR1 reads SGHNT; CDR2 reads YYREEE (reference sequence). The CDR3 runs 12 residues. The ends were cut back, 2 bases at V and 6 bases at J, with 9 bases in the middle. The CDR3 loop is CASSLGESEQYF. The CDR3 region has the DNA TGTGCCAGCAGCTTAGGGGAAAGCGAGCAGTACTTC.

The V gene is TRBV28, the J gene TRBJ2-3; D possibly corresponds to TRBD2 (6 bases). The CDR3 consists of 14 residues. V was pared by 7 bases and J by 3 bases, with 14 bases between. CDR1 and CDR2 (germline): MDHEN, SYDVKM. In nucleotides, the CDR3 is TGTGCCAGCACTCGGGGCGGGGAAACAGATACGCAGTATTTT. Translation gives CASTRGGETDTQYF.

V usage is TRBV6-1 and J usage is TRBJ2-3, with TRBD1 identical over 8 bases. This CDR3 comprises 14 residues. From germline, CDR1 is MNHNS and CDR2 SASEGT. Trimming took 8 bases from V and 0 from J; bases not matched to a gene: 4. In DNA, the CDR3 is TGTGCCAGCGCGACAGGGGATAGCACAGATACGCAGTATTTT. This sequence encodes CASATGDSTDTQYF.

V gene TRBV14 combines with J gene TRBJ2-3; the D gene is possibly TRBD1 (5 bases). This CDR3 has 14 residues. From germline, CDR1 is SGHDN and CDR2 FVKESK. CDR3 bases: TGTGCTTTTTCTCCCCAGGGTTGTACAGATACGCAGTATTTT. Translating it yields CAFSPQGCTDTQYF.

The chain's CDR3 is CSVRQGAVYGYTF. The CDR3 region has the DNA TGCAGCGTTAGACAGGGGGCCGTCTATGGCTACACCTTC. The chain uses TRBV29-1 and TRBJ1-2; 10 bases align to TRBD1. This CDR3 has 13 residues. After removal of 5 bases from V and 4 bases from J, the junction contained 4 bases not matched to a gene. Germline assignment: CDR1 SQVTM and CDR2 ANQGSEA.

The chain carries TRBV7-2 and TRBJ1-3; TRBD1 matches 9 bases. The CDR3 spans 16 residues. Germline CDR1 is SGHTA and CDR2 is FQGNSA. The junction had 9 bases not matched to a gene; V was cut back by 5 bases and J by 4 bases. The CDR3 DNA sequence: TGTGCCAGCAGCACCTTACAGGGGGCCACGGGAAACACCATATATTTT. Translating gives CASSTLQGATGNTIYF.

The chain has TRBV9 and TRBJ1-5; TRBD1 is a possible D gene (6 bases). V was pared by 6 bases and J by 3 bases, with 16 bases between. The CDR3 runs 15 residues. The germline CDR1 and CDR2 sequences are SGDLS and YYNGEE. The CDR3 loop reads CASTIGGSYNQPQHF. CDR3 DNA: TGTGCCAGCACCATAGGGGGAAGTTACAATCAGCCCCAGCATTTT.

The V and J genes are TRBV4-3 and TRBJ1-1; TRBD1 matches at 8 bases. CDR1 is LGHNA, CDR2 YSLEER, per germline. V was pared by 0 bases and J by 0 bases, with 9 bases of the junction left unmatched. The CDR3 loop spans 18 amino acids. The CDR3 region is CASSQDFGSGGMNTEAFF. DNA of the CDR3: TGCGCCAGCAGCCAAGATTTCGGTTCAGGGGGCATGAACACTGAAGCTTTCTTT.

This chain links TRBV7-9 with TRBJ2-7; 7 bases fit TRBD1. Germline V gene sequence: CDR1 SEHNR, CDR2 FQNEAQ (reference sequence). V dropped 5 bases and J dropped 2; count of bases not matched to a gene: 6. This CDR3 contains 14 residues. CDR3 residues: CASSHRDSPYEQYF. The DNA of the CDR3 is TGTGCCAGCAGCCATAGGGACAGCCCCTACGAGCAGTACTTC.

As concerns this clone: The sample carries other DNA sequences with the same CDR3. J is TRBJ1-5 and V is TRBV28; possible D gene TRBD1, 6 bases. The CDR3 totals 14 residues. V lost 8 bases, J lost 4 bases, and 15 bases lay in between. CDR1 and CDR2 (germline): MDHEN, SYDVKM. CDR3 sequence reads: CASLGQLTNQPQHF. The CDR3 coding sequence is TGTGCCAGCCTGGGACAACTCACGAATCAGCCCCAGCATTTT.

There are a few counts of this clone. The chain uses TRBV5-6 and TRBJ2-7; no clear D gene. The germline V and J ends were trimmed by 2 bases and 2 bases, with 8 bases remaining between them. The CDR3 totals 13 residues. CDR1 and CDR2 (germline): SGHDT, YYEEEE. The CDR3 DNA follows: TGTGCCAGCAGCTTACCCGGAGCCTACGAGCAGTACTTC. Translated: CASSLPGAYEQYF. Supplemented by reference TRBV5-6 and TRBJ2-7, the full variable domain reads DAGVTQSPTHLIKTRGQQVTLRCSPKSGHDTVSWYQQALGQGPQFIFQYYEEEERQRGNFPDRFSGHQFPNYSSELNVNALLLGDSALYLCASSLPGAYEQYFGPGTRLTVT.

The chain combines TRBV29-1 with TRBJ2-5; 9 bases are shared with TRBD2. This CDR3 has 14 amino acids. Looked up from germline, CDR1 is SQVTM and CDR2 is ANQGSEA. Germline trimming cut 0 bases from V and 7 bases from J; bases unmatched to any gene: 6. The CDR3 region has the DNA TGCAGCGTTGAAGATGGCGGGGGGGCGATGACCCAGTACTTC. Its protein is CSVEDGGGAMTQYF.

The V and J genes are TRBV4-2 and TRBJ1-2; D is unclear. Germline-derived CDR1 and CDR2 are LGHNA and YNFKEQ. The CDR3 consists of 13 residues. Trimming removed 3 bases from V and 8 bases from J, with 13 bases in between. The CDR3: CASSQEDSRGYTF. The CDR3 DNA reads as TGTGCCAGCAGCCAGGAGGATAGCAGAGGCTACACCTTC.

As regards this clone: Other DNA sequences in this sample translate to the same CDR3. The rearrangement joins TRBV30 to TRBJ2-3; 7 nucleotides line up with TRBD1. Losses at the gene ends were 1 base for V and 5 bases for J; bases not matched to a gene: 0. This CDR3 contains 12 residues. Germline CDR1 reads GTSNPN; CDR2 reads SVGIG (reference sequence). CDR3 coding DNA: TGTGCCTGGAGTGGGGACAGAGATACGCAGTATTTT. Protein: CAWSGDRDTQYF.

CDR3 protein: CARDREDDGYTF. DNA of the CDR3: TGTGCCAGGGACAGGGAGGATGATGGCTACACCTTC. The chain carries TRBV2 and TRBJ1-2, with TRBD1 matching 8 bases. There are 12 residues in the CDR3. V lost 9 bases and J lost 6; bases outside the gene matches: 6. Germline CDR1 SNHLY, CDR2 FYNNEI.